This TCR beta chain was documented in a study of T cells in Graves' hyperthyroidism and ophthalmopathy. Findings and limits, study-wide: Ophthalmopathy, which appeared later, was predicted by the model a median around 6.5 months before onset.

Ophthalmopathy cases met thresholds of Clinical Activity Score at least 3, NOSPECS grade at least 4 and duration under 3 months. From more than 9.5 ml of fresh peripheral blood, PBMCs were isolated. This clonotype appeared many times. Its antigen is still unknown. Regions amplified from RNA transcripts were the TCR beta CDR3 regions. TCR CDR3 underwent first-round RT-PCR with the HTBI primer set. A single record per CDR3 protein comes from TCRdb applying MiXCR to the multiplex PCR reads. The table lists hundreds of thousands of distinct CDR3 sequences, approximately 14% of them singletons. V lost 0 bases to trimming and J lost 5 bases, with 12 bases between them. Germline CDR1 is KGHDR and CDR2 is SFDVKD. There are 16 residues in the CDR3.

The material sequenced was blood. V gene TRBV24-1 combines with J gene TRBJ2-2, with D perhaps given as TRBD1 or TRBD2 (5 bases each). This clonotype was sampled from a woman aged 40 to 49 with Graves' ophthalmopathy. CDR3 amino acids: CATSDLRLAGTGELFF. The CDR3 nucleotides read TGTGCCACCAGTGATTTGCGTCTAGCAGGGACCGGGGAGCTGTTTTTT.